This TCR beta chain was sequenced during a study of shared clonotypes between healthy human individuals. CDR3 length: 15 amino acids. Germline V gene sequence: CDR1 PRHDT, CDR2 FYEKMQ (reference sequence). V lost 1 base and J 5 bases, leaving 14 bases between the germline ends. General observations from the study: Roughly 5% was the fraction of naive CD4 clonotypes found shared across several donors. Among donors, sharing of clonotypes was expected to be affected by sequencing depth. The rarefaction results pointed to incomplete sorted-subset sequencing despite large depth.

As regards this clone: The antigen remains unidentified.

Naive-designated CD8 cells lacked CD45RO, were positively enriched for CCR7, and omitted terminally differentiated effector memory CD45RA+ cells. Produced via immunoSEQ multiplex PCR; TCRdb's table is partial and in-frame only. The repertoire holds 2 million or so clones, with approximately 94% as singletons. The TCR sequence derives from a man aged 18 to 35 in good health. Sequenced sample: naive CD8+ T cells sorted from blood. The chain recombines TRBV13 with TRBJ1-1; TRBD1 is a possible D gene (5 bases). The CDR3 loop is CASSLESGDGTEAFF. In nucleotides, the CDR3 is TGTGCCAGCAGCTTAGAATCTGGGGACGGGACTGAAGCTTTCTTT.